This paragraph reports one T cell receptor (beta chain). What this receptor recognizes is not known. This sample is drawn from a study of CXCR3-negative and CXCR3-positive naive CD8 T cells (dated 2019 in TCRdb). For context, the study as a whole: Some 130 million TRB reads were obtained in total, roughly 1.5 +/- 0.3 million reads per library. Diversity and physicochemical repertoire analyses were performed on some eleven donors pooled from two independent experiments. TRBV-TRBJ cluster analysis included naive subsets from 5 donors and memory cells from 3 donors.

These reads were obtained on a NextSeq 550. The Human TCR Profiling Kit (MiLaboratory) was used to prepare UMI-labeled 5' RACE TRB cDNA libraries. The full amount of extracted RNA was used for cDNA synthesis, and the full amount of resulting cDNA was used for PCR amplification. Libraries were prepared in parallel with an identical number of PCR cycles. As for the original processing: With a requirement of at least two reads per UMI, MIGEC and MiXCR extracted about 50,000 +/- 10,000 unique UMI-labeled TRB cDNA molecules per library. On average, each library contained about 40,000 +/- 10,000 functional in-frame TRB CDR3 nucleotide clonotypes without stop codons. After each sample was downsampled to 5000 UMI-labeled TRB molecules, VDJtools was used to calculate diversity metrics such as normalized Shannon-Wiener and Chao1. Clonotype-size-weighted physicochemical properties of the central five CDR3 residues (interaction energy, strength, volume and Kidera factor 4) were computed in VDJtools. Reprocessed by TCRdb, the reads give a single entry per CDR3 protein sequence, without DNA. These V and J calls rely on TCRdb rather than the paper's analysis. The table for this sample lists 150,000 or so distinct CDR3 sequences. Of the sample, approximately 0.29% is held by the ten largest clones.

Points the paper makes about the study in general: Because CXCR3 expression was partially decreased after cryopreservation, freshly isolated PBMCs were used for most assays. Because surface CD5, which is linked to self-reactivity in mice, was comparable between the naive subsets, TCR interaction strength was also inferred from the physicochemical properties of TRB CDR3s. Naive CXCR3-negative and CXCR3-positive cells from the same donor showed similar TRBV-TRBJ usage, whereas memory cells showed distinct patterns. Both naive subsets had comparably high repertoire diversity, while memory CD8+ T cells had much lower repertoire diversity. Compared with CXCR3-negative naive cells, CXCR3-positive naive cells had TRB CDR3s with higher hydrophobicity (lower Kidera factor 4), lower energy, and higher strength and volume indices.

For each CD8+ T cell subset, flow sorting was done in triplicate, and roughly 310,000 cells per subset went directly into RLT lysis buffer. Naive CD8+ T cells were defined stringently as CD45RO-CCR7+CD27+CD95- to exclude memory contaminants. Standard density gradient centrifugation was used to isolate peripheral blood mononuclear cells from buffy coats. A FACSAria III was used to flow-sort naive CD8+ T cells into CXCR3-negative and CXCR3-positive populations. An RNeasy Mini Kit was used to extract total RNA from the sorted cells. From its cysteine to its phenylalanine, the CDR3 spans 14 amino acids. Only the protein is on record. From the germline V gene, CDR1 is LGHNA and CDR2 is YNFKEQ.

The sequenced sample consisted of naive CXCR3- CD8+ T cells from blood. Reading the label with the study, this specimen's cell subset or site is: CD45RO-CCR7+CD27+CD95- naive CD8+ T cells lacking CXCR3 (TNR3-). The V gene is TRBV4-2 and the J gene is TRBJ2-1; TCRdb outputs TRBD1, but without DNA this stays unchecked. The source is a human donor in good health. Some clones in this sample may be carry-over from other donors' samples. The CDR3 region has the sequence CASSQDRTGGEQFF.